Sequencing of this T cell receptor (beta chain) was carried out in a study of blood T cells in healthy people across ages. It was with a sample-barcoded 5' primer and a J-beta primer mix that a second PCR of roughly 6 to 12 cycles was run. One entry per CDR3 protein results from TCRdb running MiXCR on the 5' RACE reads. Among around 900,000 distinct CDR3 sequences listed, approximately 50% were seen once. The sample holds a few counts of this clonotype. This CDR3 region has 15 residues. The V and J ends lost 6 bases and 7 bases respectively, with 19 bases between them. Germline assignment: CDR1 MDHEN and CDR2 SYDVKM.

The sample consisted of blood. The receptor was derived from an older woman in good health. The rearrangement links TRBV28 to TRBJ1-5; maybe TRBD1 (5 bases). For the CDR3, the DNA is TGTGCCAGCAGAGAAAACCCAGGGTCGGAACAGCCCCAGCATTTT. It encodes CASRENPGSEQPQHF.